This TCR beta chain was identified in a study of T cell responses to AZD1222 COVID-19 vaccine. Findings of the study overall: No repertoire was sampled before or during the peak T cell response, only after it. Targeting of unmutated variant regions was reportedly seen in nearly half of spike-specific TCRs. Vaccine-related CD4 TCRs covered spike, predominating at 160-218 and 743-854. Baseline seropositives among AZD1222 recipients totaled only five or six.

A note on this clone: As yet, its antigen is unknown.

Clones were sequenced by immunoSEQ multiplex PCR, and TCRdb holds only the in-frame ones, with some missing. The sample lists some 190,000 clones; roughly 94% were seen once. Trimming removed 6 bases from V and 2 bases from J; junction bases left unmatched: 6. The germline V gene encodes CDR1 KGHSH and CDR2 LQKENI. The CDR3 sequence is 16 residues long. This TCR was recovered from an adult who received the MenACWY meningococcal vaccine as a control. The sequenced sample was peripheral blood, obtained 28 days after the second dose of the MenACWY control vaccine. The chain links TRBV18 to TRBJ2-3; 12 bases are shared with TRBD2. The CDR3 here is CASSRGLAGPTDTQYF. The CDR3 coding sequence is TGTGCCAGCTCCCGCGGACTAGCGGGACCCACAGATACGCAGTATTTT.